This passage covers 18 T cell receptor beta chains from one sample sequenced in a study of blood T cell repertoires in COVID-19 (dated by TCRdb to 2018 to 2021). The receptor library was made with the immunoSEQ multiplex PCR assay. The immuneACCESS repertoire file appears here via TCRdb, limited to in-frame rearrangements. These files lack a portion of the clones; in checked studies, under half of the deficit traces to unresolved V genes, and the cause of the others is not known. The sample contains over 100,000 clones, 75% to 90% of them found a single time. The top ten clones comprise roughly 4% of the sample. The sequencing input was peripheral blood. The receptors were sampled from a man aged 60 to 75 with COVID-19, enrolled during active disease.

The CDR3 here is CASSARGLRGNEQFF. The CDR3 nucleotides are TGTGCCAGCAGTGCGAGGGGGCTTAGGGGCAATGAGCAGTTCTTC. The rearrangement uses TRBV2 and TRBJ2-1; TRBD1 matches at 7 bases. The J segment lost 6 bases and the V segment lost 4 bases, leaving 9 bases of the junction unmatched. Germline V CDR1 and CDR2: SNHLY, FYNNEI. This CDR3 has 15 residues. Filled out from reference TRBV2 and TRBJ2-1, the complete variable domain reads EPEVTQTPSHQVTQMGQEVILRCVPISNHLYFYWYRQILGQKVEFLVSFYNNEISEKSEIFDDQFSVERPDGSNFTLKIRSTKLEDSAMYFCASSARGLRGNEQFFGPGTRLTVL.

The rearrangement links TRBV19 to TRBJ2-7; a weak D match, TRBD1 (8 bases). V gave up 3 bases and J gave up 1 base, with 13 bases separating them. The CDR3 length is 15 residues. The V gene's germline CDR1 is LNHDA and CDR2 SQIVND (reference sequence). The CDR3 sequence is CASSMSGTGSYEQYF. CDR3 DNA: TGTGCCAGTAGTATGAGCGGGACAGGTTCCTACGAGCAGTACTTC.

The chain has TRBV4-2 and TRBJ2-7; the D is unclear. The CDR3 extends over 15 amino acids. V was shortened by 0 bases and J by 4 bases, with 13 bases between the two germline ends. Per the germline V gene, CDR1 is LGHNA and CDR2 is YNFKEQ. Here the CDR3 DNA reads TGTGCCAGCAGCCAAGAATTGGCACAATATTACGAGCAGTACTTC. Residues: CASSQELAQYYEQYF.

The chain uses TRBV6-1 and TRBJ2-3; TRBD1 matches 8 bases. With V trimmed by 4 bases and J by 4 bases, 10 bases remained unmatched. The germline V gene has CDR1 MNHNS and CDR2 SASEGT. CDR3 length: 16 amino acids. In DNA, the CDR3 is TGTGCCAGCAGTGGGTCCCCTGGACAGGGCGCAGATACGCAGTATTTT. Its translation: CASSGSPGQGADTQYF.

CDR3 amino acids: CASSYGLAGAGTQYF. CDR3 DNA: TGTGCCAGCAGTTACGGACTAGCGGGGGCGGGGACCCAGTACTTC. This chain links TRBV6-5 with TRBJ2-5; 13 bases map to TRBD2. This CDR3 has 15 amino acids. CDR1 and CDR2 from the germline V gene are MNHEY and SVGAGI. Germline trimming cut 2 bases from V and 7 bases from J; bases unmatched to any gene: 4.

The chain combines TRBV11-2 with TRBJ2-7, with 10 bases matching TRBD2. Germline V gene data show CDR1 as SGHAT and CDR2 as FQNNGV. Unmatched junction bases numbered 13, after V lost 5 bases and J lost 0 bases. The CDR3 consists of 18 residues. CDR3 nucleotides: TGTGCCAGCAGCACCCGCGCCATAGCGGGGGGAAGCTCCTACGAGCAGTACTTC. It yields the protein CASSTRAIAGGSSYEQYF.

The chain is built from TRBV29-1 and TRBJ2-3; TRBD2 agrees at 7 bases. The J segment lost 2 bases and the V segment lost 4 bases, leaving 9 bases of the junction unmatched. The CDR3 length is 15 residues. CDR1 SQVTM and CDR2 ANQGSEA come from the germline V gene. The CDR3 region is CSVGGGRANTDTQYF. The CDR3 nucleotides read TGCAGCGTTGGGGGAGGGCGGGCCAACACAGATACGCAGTATTTT.

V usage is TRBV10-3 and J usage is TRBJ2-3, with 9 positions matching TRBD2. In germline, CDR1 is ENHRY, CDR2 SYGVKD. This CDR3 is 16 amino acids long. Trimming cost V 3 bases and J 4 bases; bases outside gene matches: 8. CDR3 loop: CAISDPSGTQADTQYF. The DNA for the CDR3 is TGTGCCATCAGTGATCCTAGCGGGACTCAGGCAGATACGCAGTATTTT.

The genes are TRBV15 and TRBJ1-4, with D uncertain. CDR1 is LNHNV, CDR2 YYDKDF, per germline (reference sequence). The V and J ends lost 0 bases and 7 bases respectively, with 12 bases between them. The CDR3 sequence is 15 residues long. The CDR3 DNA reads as TGTGCCACCAGCAGAGATAGGAGGGTTGGTGAAAAACTGTTTTTT. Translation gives CATSRDRRVGEKLFF.

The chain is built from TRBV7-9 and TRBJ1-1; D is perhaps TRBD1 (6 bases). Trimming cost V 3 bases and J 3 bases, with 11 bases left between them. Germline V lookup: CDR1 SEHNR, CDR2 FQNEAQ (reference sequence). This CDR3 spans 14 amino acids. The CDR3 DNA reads TGTGCCAGCAGCTTCGGACAGATTCACACTGAAGCTTTCTTT. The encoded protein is CASSFGQIHTEAFF. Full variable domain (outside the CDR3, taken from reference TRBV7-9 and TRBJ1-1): DTGVSQNPRHKITKRGQNVTFRCDPISEHNRLYWYRQTLGQGPEFLTYFQNEAQLEKSRLLSDRFSAERPKGSFSTLEIQRTEQGDSAMYLCASSFGQIHTEAFFGQGTRLTVV.

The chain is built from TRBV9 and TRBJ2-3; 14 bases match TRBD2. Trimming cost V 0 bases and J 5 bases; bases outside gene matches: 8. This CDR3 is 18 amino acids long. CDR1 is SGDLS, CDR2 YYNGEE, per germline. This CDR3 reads CASSVDVPGLAGEDTQYF. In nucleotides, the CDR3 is TGTGCCAGCAGCGTAGATGTTCCGGGACTAGCGGGGGAAGATACGCAGTATTTT.

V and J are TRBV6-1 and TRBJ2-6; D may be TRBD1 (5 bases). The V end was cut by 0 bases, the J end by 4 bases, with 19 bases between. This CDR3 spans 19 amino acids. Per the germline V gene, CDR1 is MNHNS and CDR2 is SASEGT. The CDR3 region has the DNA TGTGCCAGCAGTGAAGCGTGGGCAGGGAATGCTGGGGGGGCCAACGTCCTGACTTTC. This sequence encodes CASSEAWAGNAGGANVLTF.

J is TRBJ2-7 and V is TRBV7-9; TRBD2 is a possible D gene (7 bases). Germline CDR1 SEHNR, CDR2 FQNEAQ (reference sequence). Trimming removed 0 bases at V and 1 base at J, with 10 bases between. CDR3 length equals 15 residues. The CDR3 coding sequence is TGTGCCAGCAGCTTAGCGGGGGGGCTTTCCTACGAGCAGTACTTC. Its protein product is CASSLAGGLSYEQYF.

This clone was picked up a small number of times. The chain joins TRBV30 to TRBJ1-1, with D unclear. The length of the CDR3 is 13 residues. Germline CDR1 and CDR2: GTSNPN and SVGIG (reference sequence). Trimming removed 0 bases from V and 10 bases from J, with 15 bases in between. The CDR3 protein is CAWSVGAAFGAFF. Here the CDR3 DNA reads TGTGCCTGGAGTGTAGGTGCGGCTTTCGGAGCTTTCTTT. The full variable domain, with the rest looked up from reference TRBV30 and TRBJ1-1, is SQTIHQWPATLVQPVGSPLSLECTVEGTSNPNLYWYRQAAGRGLQLLFYSVGIGQISSEVPQNLSASRPQDRQFILSSKKLLLSDSGFYLCAWSVGAAFGAFFGQGTRLTVV.

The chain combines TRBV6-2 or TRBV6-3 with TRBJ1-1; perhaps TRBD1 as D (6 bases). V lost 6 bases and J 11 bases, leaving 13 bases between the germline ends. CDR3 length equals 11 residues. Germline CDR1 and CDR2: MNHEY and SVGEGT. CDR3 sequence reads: CASSIHREAFF. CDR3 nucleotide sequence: TGTGCCAGCAGCATACACAGGGAGGCTTTCTTT.

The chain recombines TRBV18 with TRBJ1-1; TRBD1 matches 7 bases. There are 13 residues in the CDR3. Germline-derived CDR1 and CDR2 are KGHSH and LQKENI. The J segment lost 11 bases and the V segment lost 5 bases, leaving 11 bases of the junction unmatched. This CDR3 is CASSTGTDTGAFF. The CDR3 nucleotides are TGTGCCAGCTCAACCGGGACAGACACAGGGGCTTTCTTT.

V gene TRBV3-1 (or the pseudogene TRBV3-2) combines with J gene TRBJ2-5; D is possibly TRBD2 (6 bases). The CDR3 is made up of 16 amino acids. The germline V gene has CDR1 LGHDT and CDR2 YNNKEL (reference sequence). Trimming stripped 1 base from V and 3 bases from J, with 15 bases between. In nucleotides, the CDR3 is TGTGCCAGCAGCCAAGGGCCTTCGGGGGTCGAAGAGACCCAGTACTTC. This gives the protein CASSQGPSGVEETQYF.

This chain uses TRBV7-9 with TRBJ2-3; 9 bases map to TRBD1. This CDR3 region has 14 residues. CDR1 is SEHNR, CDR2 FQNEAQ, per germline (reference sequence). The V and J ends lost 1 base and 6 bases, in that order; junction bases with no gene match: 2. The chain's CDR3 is CASSLETGGDTQYF. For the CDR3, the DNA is TGTGCCAGCAGCTTAGAAACAGGGGGCGATACGCAGTATTTT.